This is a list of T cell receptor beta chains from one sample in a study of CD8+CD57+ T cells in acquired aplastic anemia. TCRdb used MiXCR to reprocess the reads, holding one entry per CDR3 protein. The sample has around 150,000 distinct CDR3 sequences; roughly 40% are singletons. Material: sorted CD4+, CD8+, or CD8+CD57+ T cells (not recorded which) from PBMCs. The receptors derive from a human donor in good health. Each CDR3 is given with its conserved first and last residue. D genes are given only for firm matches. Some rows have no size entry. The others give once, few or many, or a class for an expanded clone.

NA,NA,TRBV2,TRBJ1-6,TGTGCCAGCATTGGGGAGGTCTCCTATAATTCACCCCTCCACTTT,CASIGEVSYNSPLHF
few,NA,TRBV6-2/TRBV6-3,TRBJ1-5,TGTGCCAGCAGTTACGGTTCTGGGGCAGGGAAGCCCCAGCATTTT,CASSYGSGAGKPQHF
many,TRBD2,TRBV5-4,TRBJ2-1,TGTGCCAGCAGCTTGGGGGGACTAGCGGGAGACAATGAGCAGTTCTTC,CASSLGGLAGDNEQFF
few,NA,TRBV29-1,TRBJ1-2,TGCAGCGTTGAATTTCCGTCCTATGGCTACACCTTC,CSVEFPSYGYTF
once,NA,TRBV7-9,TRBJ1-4,TGTGCCAGCAGCTTACCGGGAATGGAAAAACTGTTTTTT,CASSLPGMEKLFF
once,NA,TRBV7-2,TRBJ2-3,TGTGCCAGCAGCTTAGCGGGCATTGAGCAGTATTTT,CASSLAGIEQYF
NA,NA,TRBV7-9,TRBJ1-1,TGTGCCAGCAGCTTACGTTGGACTGAAGCTTTCTTT,CASSLRWTEAFF
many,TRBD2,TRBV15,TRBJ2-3,TGTGCCACCAGCAGAGAGCGGGGGGGCACAGATACGCAGTATTTT,CATSRERGGTDTQYF
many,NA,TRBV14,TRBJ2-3,TGTGCCAGCAGCCAATGGGAAAGTGATACGCAGTATTTT,CASSQWESDTQYF
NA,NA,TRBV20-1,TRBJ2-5,TGCAGTGCTAGGGGCTCGGGTCGGCAAGAGACCCAGTACTTC,CSARGSGRQETQYF
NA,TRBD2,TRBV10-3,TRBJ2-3,TGTGCCATCAGTGACGGACTAGCGGGAGGAGATACGCAGTATTTT,CAISDGLAGGDTQYF
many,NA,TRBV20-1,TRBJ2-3,TGCAGTGCTATGGGGAAGGCGGGTACGCAGTATTTT,CSAMGKAGTQYF
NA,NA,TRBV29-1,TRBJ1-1,TGCAGCGTTGACGGCAGGGTGTTAACTGAAGCTTTCTTT,CSVDGRVLTEAFF
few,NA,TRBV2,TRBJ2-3,TGTGCCAGCTCTATACCAGATACGCAGTATTTT,CASSIPDTQYF
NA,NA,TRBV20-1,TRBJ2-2,TGCAGTGCTAGAGTAGGGGGGGAGCTGTTTTTT,CSARVGGELFF
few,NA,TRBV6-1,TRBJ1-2,TGTGCCAGCAGGCGACAGGCAAACAACTATGGCTACACCTTC,CASRRQANNYGYTF
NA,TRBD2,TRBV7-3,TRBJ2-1,TGTGCCAGCAGCTCAAGACTAGCGGGAGGGATGACGGATGAGCAGTTCTTC,CASSSRLAGGMTDEQFF
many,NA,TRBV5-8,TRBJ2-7,TGTGCCAGCAGCTTCCAAACAGTGGACGAGCAGTACTTC,CASSFQTVDEQYF
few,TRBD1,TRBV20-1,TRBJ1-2,TGCAGTGCTAGACCTGAGACAGGGTTTTTC,CSARPETGFF
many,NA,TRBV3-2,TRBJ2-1,TGTGCCAGCAGCCAAGTAACCTACAATGAGCAGTTCTTC,CASSQVTYNEQFF
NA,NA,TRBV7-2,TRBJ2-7,TGTGCCAGCAGCCCAACAGGAGCCTACGAGCAGTACTTC,CASSPTGAYEQYF
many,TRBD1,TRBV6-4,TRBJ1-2,TGTGCCAGCAAGGGACAGGTAGATGGCTACACCTTC,CASKGQVDGYTF